These 26 T cell receptor beta chains were sequenced from one sample in a study of post-analysis software for immune sequencing data (dated by TCRdb to 2014 to 2015). No antigens are known for them. The receptor library was made with PCR. Sequenced using an Illumina HiSeq 2500. Unique molecular identifiers were incorporated into TCR beta cDNA libraries to reduce PCR and sequencing biases. The raw public data were reprocessed by TCRdb itself: fastp quality trimming at Q25, MiXCR clonotype calling, in-frame beta chains only. Each CDR3 protein gets just one entry, which takes the most common genes and DNA from the rows behind it. For this sample there are about 770,000 distinct CDR3 sequences; about half appear just once. Together, the top ten hold approximately 4.4% of the sample. Results the study describes overall, beyond this receptor: A few TRBV segments, including TRBV5-6, TRBV5-1 and TRBV20-1, were significantly more frequent in patients than controls.

The sample was blood. The receptors were gathered from a girl between 5 and 17 years old with multiple sclerosis.

This clonotype was picked up one time. V is TRBV7-3 and J is TRBJ2-2, with D uncertain. Trimming pared 6 bases from V and 4 bases from J, leaving 9 bases between. The CDR3 runs to 13 residues. CDR1 is SGHTA and CDR2 is FQGTGA in the germline V gene. CDR3 sequence reads: CASRDITTGELFF. CDR3 bases: TGTGCCAGCAGAGACATAACCACCGGGGAGCTGTTTTTT.

The chain couples TRBV20-1 to TRBJ2-7; 8 nucleotides line up with TRBD1. Losses at the gene ends were 6 bases for V and 5 bases for J; bases not matched to a gene: 6. Germline V gives CDR1 DFQATT, CDR2 SNEGSKA (reference sequence). The CDR3 is 12 amino acids. As DNA, the CDR3 is TGCAGTGCGGGGAGGACAGGGCACGAGCAGTACTTC. Residues: CSAGRTGHEQYF.

This chain joins TRBV6-1 and TRBJ1-1; no clear D. With 2 bases removed from V and 6 bases from J, the gap between germline ends came to 13 bases. The CDR3 is 14 residues long. Germline-derived CDR1 and CDR2 are MNHNS and SASEGT. The CDR3 sequence is CASSEPGRVAEAFF. CDR3 in DNA: TGTGCCAGCAGTGAACCGGGGAGGGTCGCTGAAGCTTTCTTT.

About this clonotype itself: A read error may account for a junction end that differs from germline. The chain carries TRBV7-9 and TRBJ2-1, with 8 bases lining up with TRBD2. The CDR3 loop spans 15 amino acids. The germline V gene encodes CDR1 SEHNR and CDR2 FQNEAQ (reference sequence). The CDR3, as DNA: TGTGCCAGCAGCCGGGGGTCTAGCGGGTACAATGGGCAGTTCTTC. It encodes CASSRGSSGYNGQFF.

The J gene is TRBJ2-5, the V gene TRBV10-2; the D gene is possibly TRBD1 (6 bases). V was clipped by 7 bases and J by 3 bases, with 18 bases between them. The CDR3 is 15 residues long. Germline CDR1 WSHSY, CDR2 SAAADI. The CDR3 bases are TGCGCCAGCAATCCCTTACCAGGGGACAAAGAGACCCAGTACTTC. The encoded protein is CASNPLPGDKETQYF.

At least ten counts were recorded for this clonotype. The chain employs TRBV27 and TRBJ2-7, with D unclear. The germline V and J ends were trimmed by 5 bases and 0 bases, with 8 bases remaining between them. Germline V gives CDR1 MNHEY, CDR2 SMNVEV (reference sequence). CDR3 length: 13 amino acids. The CDR3 sequence: CASSLAVSYEQYF. In nucleotides, the CDR3 is TGTGCCAGCAGTCTCGCCGTCTCCTACGAGCAGTACTTC.

This rearrangement joins TRBV20-1 to TRBJ2-3; tentatively, D is TRBD1 (5 bases). The CDR3 contains 13 residues. Trimming cost V 4 bases and J 1 base, with 9 bases left between them. The germline CDR1 and CDR2 sequences are DFQATT and SNEGSKA (reference sequence). For the CDR3, the DNA is TGCAGTGCTAAATTAGGGGGCACAGATACGCAGTATTTT. Its translation is CSAKLGGTDTQYF.

The chain joins TRBV14 to TRBJ1-5, with TRBD1 matching 10 bases. The CDR3 covers 16 residues. With V trimmed by 3 bases and J by 6 bases, 8 bases remained unmatched. Germline-derived CDR1 and CDR2 are SGHDN and FVKESK. The CDR3 here is CASSQRPGQGCQPQHF. CDR3 DNA: TGTGCCAGCAGCCAGAGGCCGGGACAGGGGTGTCAGCCCCAGCATTTT.

The V and J genes are TRBV20-1 and TRBJ2-7; TRBD2 matches 12 bases. This CDR3 contains 17 residues. Germline CDR1 reads DFQATT; CDR2 reads SNEGSKA (reference sequence). The V segment lost 0 bases and the J segment 0 bases; nucleotides outside the gene matches: 6. The CDR3 region has the DNA TGCAGTGCTAGAGATGAGCTAGCGGGAGGGCGCTCCTACGAGCAGTACTTC. This gives the protein CSARDELAGGRSYEQYF.

The CDR3 DNA sequence: TGTACCAGCAGCCTCGACAGACACACAGATACGCAGTATTTT. This sequence encodes CTSSLDRHTDTQYF. This chain links TRBV7-2 with TRBJ2-3, with D possibly TRBD1 on 5 matching bases. The CDR3 is 14 amino acids. From germline, CDR1 is SGHTA and CDR2 FQGNSA. V was clipped by 5 bases and J by 2 bases, with 11 bases between them.

This chain uses TRBV11-2 with TRBJ2-1, with 11 positions matching TRBD1. This CDR3 contains 17 residues. V trimming: 5 bases; J trimming: 3 bases; junction bases outside the gene matches: 9. Germline-derived CDR1 and CDR2 are SGHAT and FQNNGV. The CDR3 spells CASSTRPGQGVYNEQFF. DNA of the CDR3: TGTGCCAGCAGCACAAGGCCGGGACAGGGGGTCTACAATGAGCAGTTCTTC.

A single count supports this clonotype. V and J are TRBV29-1 and TRBJ2-3; 14 bases map to TRBD2. CDR1 and CDR2 (germline): SQVTM, ANQGSEA. V trimming: 5 bases; J trimming: 1 base; junction bases outside the gene matches: 14. The CDR3 runs 19 residues. CDR3 residues: CSVKSSGTSGSGGTDTQYF. The CDR3 DNA follows: TGCAGCGTTAAAAGTTCCGGGACTAGCGGGAGTGGTGGCACAGATACGCAGTATTTT.

As concerns this clonotype: Lacking the conserved final phenylalanine or tryptophan, this CDR3 likely reflects a read error. The rearrangement joins TRBV6-2 or TRBV6-3 to TRBJ2-1; TRBD2 matches at 14 bases. Losses at the gene ends were 6 bases for V and 6 bases for J; bases not matched to a gene: 4. The CDR3 is made up of 15 amino acids. Germline V CDR1 and CDR2: MNHEY, SVGEGT. This CDR3 reads CASSPGLAGVNEQFV. As DNA, the CDR3 is TGTGCCAGCAGCCCGGGACTAGCGGGAGTCAATGAGCAGTTCGTC.

V usage is TRBV20-1 and J usage is TRBJ1-2; weak D call: TRBD1 (5 bases). This CDR3 comprises 13 residues. Germline V lookup: CDR1 DFQATT, CDR2 SNEGSKA (reference sequence). Trimming removed 0 bases from V and 2 bases from J, with 7 bases in between. As DNA, the CDR3 is TGCAGTGCTAGAGAACCAGGGAACTATGGCTACACCTTC. It is translated as CSAREPGNYGYTF.

V usage is TRBV12-3 or TRBV12-4 and J usage is TRBJ2-7; possibly TRBD1 or TRBD2 for D (6 bases each). Gene TRBJ2-5 matches the end of the DNA better, so the J call may be wrong. There are 14 residues in the CDR3. This chain's CDR3 is CASTPLGAGETQYF. The CDR3 DNA is TGTGCCAGCACTCCACTGGGGGCGGGGGAGACCCAGTACTTC.

The chain recombines TRBV5-1 with TRBJ1-1; D remains ambiguous. V lost 3 bases, J lost 1 base, and 10 bases lay in between. The CDR3 covers 14 residues. Germline-derived CDR1 and CDR2 are SGHRS and YFSETQ. The CDR3 sequence is CASSSGIQNTEAFF. In nucleotides, the CDR3 is TGCGCCAGCAGCTCCGGGATCCAGAACACTGAAGCTTTCTTT. Full variable domain (outside the CDR3, taken from reference TRBV5-1 and TRBJ1-1): KAGVTQTPRYLIKTRGQQVTLSCSPISGHRSVSWYQQTPGQGLQFLFEYFSETQRNKGNFPGRFSGRQFSNSRSEMNVSTLELGDSALYLCASSSGIQNTEAFFGQGTRLTVV.

The gene calls are TRBV20-1 and TRBJ2-1, with 11 bases that match TRBD2. Looked up from germline, CDR1 is DFQATT and CDR2 is SNEGSKA (reference sequence). This CDR3 is 15 amino acids long. Unmatched junction bases numbered 6, after V lost 6 bases and J lost 2 bases. The chain's CDR3 is CSALTSGSPYNEQFF. CDR3 nucleotides: TGCAGTGCCCTTACTAGCGGGAGCCCCTACAATGAGCAGTTCTTC.

The chain employs TRBV20-1 and TRBJ1-2; perhaps TRBD1 as D (6 bases). Between the trimmed V and J ends, which lost 3 bases and 0 bases, there was a span of 11 bases. Per germline, CDR1 DFQATT and CDR2 SNEGSKA (reference sequence). CDR3 size: 14 residues. CDR3 DNA: TGCAGTGCTAGCGTGACAGGCGCTAACTATGGCTACACCTTC. Translating gives CSASVTGANYGYTF.

This clonotype was observed a few times. The genes are TRBV7-9 and TRBJ1-5, with D perhaps TRBD1 (5 bases). The V end lost 3 bases, the J end lost 0 bases, and 12 bases lay between the germline ends. CDR3 length: 16 amino acids. Germline lookup yields CDR1 SEHNR and CDR2 FQNEAQ (reference sequence). In DNA form, the CDR3 reads TGTGCCAGCAGCTTGGGGGACGGCTATAGCAATCAGCCCCAGCATTTT. Translated, it gives CASSLGDGYSNQPQHF.

The J gene is TRBJ2-3, the V gene TRBV28; D unresolved. This CDR3 spans 18 amino acids. The germline gives CDR1 MDHEN, CDR2 SYDVKM. Trimming took off 6 bases at V and 5 bases at J, with 27 bases between the two ends. CDR3 loop: CASSSLLLSAKEVDTQYF. DNA of the CDR3: TGTGCCAGCAGCTCCCTTCTTCTCTCCGCGAAAGAAGTAGATACGCAGTATTTT.

This chain joins TRBV28 and TRBJ1-4; unclear D gene. The CDR3 sequence is 13 residues long. Germline assignment: CDR1 MDHEN and CDR2 SYDVKM. Trimming removed 6 bases at V and 8 bases at J, with 13 bases between. CDR3 region: CASSPTDTEKLFF. The DNA for the CDR3 is TGTGCCAGCAGCCCCACAGACACGGAAAAACTGTTTTTT.

The J gene is TRBJ2-5, the V gene TRBV7-2; D could derive from TRBD1 or TRBD2 (5 bases each). This CDR3 has 16 residues. V lost 1 base and J 5 bases, leaving 17 bases between the germline ends. The V gene's germline CDR1 is SGHTA and CDR2 FQGNSA. The CDR3 coding sequence is TGTGCCAGCAGCTTAGTCTTCGGGACGTATGCGGAGACCCAGTACTTC. Translated, it gives CASSLVFGTYAETQYF.

The chain recombines TRBV7-9 with TRBJ2-3; D call uncertain. Germline V gene sequence: CDR1 SEHNR, CDR2 FQNEAQ (reference sequence). The V end lost 5 bases, the J end lost 0 bases, and 9 bases lay between the germline ends. The CDR3 length is 14 residues. CDR3 DNA sequence: TGTGCCAGCAGCACCCCGAGGAGCACAGATACGCAGTATTTT. It is translated as CASSTPRSTDTQYF.

This chain links TRBV6-6 with TRBJ2-5; 8 positions agree with TRBD1. Germline CDR1 reads MNHNY; CDR2 reads SVGAGI (reference sequence). V dropped 2 bases and J dropped 5; count of bases not matched to a gene: 4. The CDR3 has 14 residues. The CDR3 DNA reads as TGTGCCAGCAGTTACGGCAGGGGGCAGGAGACCCAGTACTTC. Translated, it gives CASSYGRGQETQYF.

V and J are TRBV6-1 and TRBJ2-1; a possible D gene is TRBD1 (6 bases). Germline CDR1 is MNHNS and CDR2 is SASEGT. CDR3 length equals 14 residues. Trimming stripped 2 bases from V and 7 bases from J, with 12 bases between. CDR3 region: CASSEWGPTNEQFF. The DNA for the CDR3 is TGTGCCAGCAGTGAATGGGGGCCGACGAATGAGCAGTTCTTC.

In this sample, this clonotype turned up a few times. The chain employs TRBV5-1 and TRBJ2-7; D gene unclear. V was clipped by 2 bases and J by 2 bases, with 11 bases between them. The CDR3 is made up of 14 amino acids. From germline, CDR1 is SGHRS and CDR2 YFSETQ. CDR3 bases: TGCGCCAGCAGCTTAACACCTGAAACCTACGAGCAGTACTTC. This sequence encodes CASSLTPETYEQYF.